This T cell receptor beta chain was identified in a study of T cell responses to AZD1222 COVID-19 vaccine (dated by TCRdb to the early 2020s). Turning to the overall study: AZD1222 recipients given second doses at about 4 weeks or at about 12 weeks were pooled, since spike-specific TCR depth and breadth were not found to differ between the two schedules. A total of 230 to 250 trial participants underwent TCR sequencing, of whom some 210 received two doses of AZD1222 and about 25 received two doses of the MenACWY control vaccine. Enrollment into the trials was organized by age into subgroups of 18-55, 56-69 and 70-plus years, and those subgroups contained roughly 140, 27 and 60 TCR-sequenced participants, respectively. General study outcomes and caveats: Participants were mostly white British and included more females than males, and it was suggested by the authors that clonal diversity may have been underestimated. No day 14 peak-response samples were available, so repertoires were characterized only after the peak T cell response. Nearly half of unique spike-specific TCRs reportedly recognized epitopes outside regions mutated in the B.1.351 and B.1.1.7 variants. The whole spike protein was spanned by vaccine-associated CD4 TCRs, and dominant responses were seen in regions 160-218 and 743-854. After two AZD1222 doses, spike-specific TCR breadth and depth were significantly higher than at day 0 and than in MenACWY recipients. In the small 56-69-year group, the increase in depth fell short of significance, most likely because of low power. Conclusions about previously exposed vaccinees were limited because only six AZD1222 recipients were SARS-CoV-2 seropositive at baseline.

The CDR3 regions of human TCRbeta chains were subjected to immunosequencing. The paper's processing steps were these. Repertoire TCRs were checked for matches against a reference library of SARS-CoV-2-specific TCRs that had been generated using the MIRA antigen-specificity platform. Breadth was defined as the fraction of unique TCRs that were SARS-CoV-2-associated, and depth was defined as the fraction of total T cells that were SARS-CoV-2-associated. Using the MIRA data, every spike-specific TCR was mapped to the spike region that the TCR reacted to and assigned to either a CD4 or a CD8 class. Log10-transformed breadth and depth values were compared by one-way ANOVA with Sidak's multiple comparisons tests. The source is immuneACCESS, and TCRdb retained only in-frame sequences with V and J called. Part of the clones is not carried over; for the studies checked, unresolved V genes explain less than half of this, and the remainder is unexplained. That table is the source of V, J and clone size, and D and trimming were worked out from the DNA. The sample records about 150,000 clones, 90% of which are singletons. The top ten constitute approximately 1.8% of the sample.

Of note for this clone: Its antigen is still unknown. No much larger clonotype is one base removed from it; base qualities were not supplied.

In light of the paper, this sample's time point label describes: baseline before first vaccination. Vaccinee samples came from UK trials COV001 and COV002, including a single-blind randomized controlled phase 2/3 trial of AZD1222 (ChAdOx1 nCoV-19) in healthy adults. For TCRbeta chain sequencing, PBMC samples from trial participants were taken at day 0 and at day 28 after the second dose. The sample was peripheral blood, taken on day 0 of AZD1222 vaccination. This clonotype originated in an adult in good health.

CDR3 region: CASSLGSGPNTGELFF. The bases are TGCGCCAGCAGCTTGGGTAGCGGGCCAAACACCGGGGAGCTGTTTTTT. The chain uses TRBV5-1 and TRBJ2-2; 7 central nucleotides agree with TRBD2. The germline V gene sets CDR1 to SGHRS and CDR2 to YFSETQ. V loses 0 bases at its end and J loses 2 bases; junction bases beyond the gene matches: 4. Reading from cysteine to phenylalanine, the CDR3 counts 16 amino acids. CDR3 DNA is the only sequence kept; it has 48 bases, read in frame from the first base.